These 16 T cell receptor beta chains were sequenced from one sample in a study of CD8+ T cells in alopecia areata. Reverse transcription of extracted RNA yielded cDNA, which provided the sequencing template. Some clones are missing from TCRdb's copy, which holds only in-frame ones; the method was immunoSEQ multiplex PCR. Counted here are fewer than 250,000 clones, 57% occurring once; the ten biggest clones make up just over 0.45%. The input for sequencing was CD4+ T cells sorted from blood, taken at week 0. The receptors here all came from a human donor with alopecia areata.

This clone was seen more than once but under ten times. This chain links TRBV4-1 with TRBJ2-7, with D perhaps TRBD1 or TRBD2 (7 bases each). Trimming stripped 4 bases from V and 0 bases from J, with 13 bases between. This CDR3 contains 15 residues. Per the germline V gene, CDR1 is MGHRA and CDR2 is YSYEKL. This CDR3 reads CASSRGGGLSYEQYF. The CDR3 DNA reads as TGCGCCAGCAGCCGGGGAGGGGGCCTCTCCTACGAGCAGTACTTC.

The genes are TRBV9 and TRBJ2-1; either TRBD1 or TRBD2 may supply D (5 bases each). Trimming removed 4 bases at V and 8 bases at J, with 10 bases between. The CDR3 is made up of 12 amino acids. Germline V lookup: CDR1 SGDLS, CDR2 YYNGEE. The CDR3 bases are TGTGCCAGCAGCCTCGTGGGGGATGAGCAGTTCTTC. Protein product: CASSLVGDEQFF.

In this sample, this clone turned up a few times. The J gene is TRBJ2-7, the V gene TRBV7-9; 9 positions match TRBD1. The CDR3 totals 14 residues. The V gene's germline CDR1 is SEHNR and CDR2 FQNEAQ (reference sequence). V shed 5 bases and J 3 bases; nucleotides not matched to a gene: 5. CDR3 protein: CASSMGQGLYEQYF. The CDR3 DNA sequence: TGTGCCAGCAGCATGGGACAGGGCCTCTACGAGCAGTACTTC.

Worth noting for this clone: The junction differs from germline at one of its ends, possibly a read error. This chain uses TRBV9 with TRBJ1-2; 7 nucleotides match TRBD1. This CDR3 is 14 amino acids long. In germline, CDR1 is SGDLS, CDR2 YYNGEE. The CDR3 loop is CAGSVAGQDYGYTF. DNA for the CDR3: TGTGCCGGCAGCGTAGCTGGACAGGACTATGGCTACACCTTC.

The chain uses TRBV30 and TRBJ1-5; D gene ambiguous. CDR1 is GTSNPN and CDR2 is SVGIG in the germline V gene (reference sequence). The CDR3 contains 14 residues. The V gene lost 2 bases and the J gene lost 3 bases, with 11 bases spanning the gap. For the CDR3, the DNA is TGTGCCTGGAGTCATCTGGGTTTCAATCAGCCCCAGCATTTT. Translated: CAWSHLGFNQPQHF. The variable domain in full, with the rest retrieved from reference TRBV30 and TRBJ1-5, is SQTIHQWPATLVQPVGSPLSLECTVEGTSNPNLYWYRQAAGRGLQLLFYSVGIGQISSEVPQNLSASRPQDRQFILSSKKLLLSDSGFYLCAWSHLGFNQPQHFGDGTRLSIL.

This chain joins TRBV5-1 and TRBJ1-2, with D perhaps TRBD1 (5 bases). V was shortened by 1 base and J by 5 bases, with 15 bases between the two germline ends. Germline CDR1 and CDR2: SGHRS and YFSETQ. The CDR3 is made up of 15 amino acids. CDR3 sequence reads: CASSLNGQGSYGYTF. DNA of the CDR3: TGCGCCAGCAGCTTGAATGGTCAGGGTTCGTATGGCTACACCTTC.

The rearrangement joins TRBV7-9 to TRBJ1-1, with 9 bases aligning to TRBD1. This CDR3 has 15 amino acids. Germline V CDR1 and CDR2: SEHNR, FQNEAQ (reference sequence). The V and J ends lost 5 bases and 7 bases, in that order; junction bases with no gene match: 11. CDR3 sequence (DNA): TGTGCCAGCAGCACAGGGGGCACAGGGGCCGGTGAAGCTTTCTTT. It translates to CASSTGGTGAGEAFF.

The CDR3 loop reads CSVRPTVVNTEAFF. For the CDR3, the DNA is TGCAGCGTTAGACCGACGGTGGTGAACACTGAAGCTTTCTTT. The chain employs TRBV29-1 and TRBJ1-1; D not certain. V was clipped by 5 bases and J by 0 bases, with 13 bases between them. CDR1 and CDR2 from the germline V gene are SQVTM and ANQGSEA. CDR3 length: 14 amino acids.

This chain links TRBV4-2 with TRBJ1-2, with 7 bases identical to TRBD1. This CDR3 has 16 amino acids. With V trimmed by 0 bases and J by 8 bases, 12 bases remained unmatched. The V gene's germline CDR1 is LGHNA and CDR2 YNFKEQ. This CDR3 is CASSQELRGPGRGYTF. The CDR3 DNA reads as TGTGCCAGCAGCCAAGAACTTAGGGGGCCAGGGCGGGGCTACACCTTC.

This rearrangement joins TRBV6-1 to TRBJ2-6, with D maybe TRBD1 (5 bases). Germline CDR1 and CDR2: MNHNS and SASEGT. CDR3 size: 19 residues. V was cut by 2 bases and J by 0 bases, with 17 bases left in between. CDR3 sequence reads: CASSERWQGSSSGANVLTF. The CDR3 DNA sequence: TGTGCCAGCAGTGAAAGGTGGCAGGGTAGTAGCTCTGGGGCCAACGTCCTGACTTTC.

In this sample, this clone turned up once. V usage is TRBV4-1 and J usage is TRBJ2-7; 11 nucleotides align to TRBD1. CDR3 length: 15 amino acids. Per germline, CDR1 MGHRA and CDR2 YSYEKL. The trim removed 2 bases at V and 5 bases at J, leaving 5 bases unmatched. The CDR3 loop reads CASSQRTGGSDEQYF. The CDR3 DNA reads TGCGCCAGCAGCCAAAGGACAGGGGGCAGCGACGAGCAGTACTTC.

V is TRBV30 and J is TRBJ2-2, with 7 bases aligning to TRBD1. The V and J ends lost 2 bases and 4 bases, in that order; junction bases with no gene match: 4. In germline, CDR1 is GTSNPN, CDR2 SVGIG (reference sequence). The CDR3 has 14 amino acids. CDR3 protein: CAWSTGAPTGELFF. The DNA for the CDR3 is TGTGCCTGGAGTACAGGGGCGCCCACCGGGGAGCTGTTTTTT.

This chain links TRBV27 with TRBJ2-1; no definite D call. Deletions cut 3 bases from V and 10 bases from J, with 10 bases between. The germline gives CDR1 MNHEY, CDR2 SMNVEV (reference sequence). This CDR3 has 12 residues. CDR3 amino acids: CASSFPLGEQFF. CDR3 nucleotides: TGTGCCAGCAGTTTCCCCCTAGGGGAGCAGTTCTTC.

The chain employs TRBV27 and TRBJ1-5, with TRBD1 as a possible D gene (5 bases). Germline CDR1 reads MNHEY; CDR2 reads SMNVEV (reference sequence). The CDR3 sequence is 15 residues long. V lost 0 bases, J lost 4 bases, and 10 bases lay in between. This CDR3 is CASSLSGGGNQPQHF. The CDR3 coding sequence is TGTGCCAGCAGTTTATCCGGGGGAGGGAATCAGCCCCAGCATTTT.

The rearrangement links TRBV30 to TRBJ1-1; D gene unclear. V lost 4 bases and J lost 6, with 12 bases in between. CDR1 is GTSNPN and CDR2 is SVGIG in the germline V gene (reference sequence). The CDR3 length is 12 residues. CDR3 protein: CAWTRLTAEAFF. In DNA, the CDR3 is TGTGCCTGGACCCGCCTTACGGCTGAAGCTTTCTTT.

The chain uses TRBV15 and TRBJ1-2; D unresolved. In germline, CDR1 is LNHNV, CDR2 YYDKDF (reference sequence). The CDR3 spans 8 residues. This CDR3 is CAPHGYTF. The CDR3 nucleotides are TGTGCTCCCCACGGCTACACCTTC.